Below are 21 T cell receptor beta chains sequenced from a single sample in a study of shared clonotypes between healthy human individuals. The data were produced by immunoSEQ multiplex PCR, yet TCRdb's version contains in-frame clones alone and is incomplete. Of about half a million clones in the sample, more than 75% are singletons; the top ten hold 13%. The specimen sequenced was PBMCs. The receptors were sampled from a woman aged 40 to 50 in good health. Some clones in this sample may be carry-over from other donors' samples.

This sequence joins TRBV19 and TRBJ2-5; D is ambiguous. This CDR3 comprises 14 residues. CDR1 is LNHDA and CDR2 is SQIVND in the germline V gene (reference sequence). V was shortened by 7 bases and J by 1 base, with 13 bases between the two germline ends. CDR3 in DNA: TGTGCCAGTAAATCAGGAAGGTTCCAAGAGACCCAGTACTTC. Encoded protein: CASKSGRFQETQYF.

This clone was seen repeatedly, ten times or more. J is TRBJ1-5 and V is TRBV7-6; no firm D call. The CDR3 consists of 16 residues. Trimming stripped 0 bases from V and 2 bases from J, with 11 bases between. Germline V lookup: CDR1 SGHVS, CDR2 FNYEAQ. The CDR3: CASSLAPGWGNQPQHF. For the CDR3, the DNA is TGTGCCAGCAGCTTAGCCCCGGGTTGGGGCAATCAGCCCCAGCATTTT. The whole variable domain, filled in from reference TRBV7-6 and TRBJ1-5, reads GAGVSQSPRYKVTKRGQDVALRCDPISGHVSLYWYRQALGQGPEFLTYFNYEAQQDKSGLPNDRFSAERPEGSISTLTIQRTEQRDSAMYRCASSLAPGWGNQPQHFGDGTRLSIL.

The chain recombines TRBV18 with TRBJ1-3; D not resolved. V lost 0 bases to trimming and J lost 2 bases, with 17 bases between them. This CDR3 contains 18 residues. Germline lookup yields CDR1 KGHSH and CDR2 LQKENI. In DNA, the CDR3 is TGTGCCAGCTCACCACCGGTGGTGTTTGGGGATGCTGGAAACACCATATATTTT. Its protein product is CASSPPVVFGDAGNTIYF.

The chain has TRBV28 and TRBJ2-3, with 7 bases identical to TRBD1. Unmatched junction bases numbered 7, after V lost 3 bases and J lost 10 bases. The CDR3 runs 13 residues. Germline assignment: CDR1 MDHEN and CDR2 SYDVKM. The CDR3 sequence: CASSFGDRVAQYF. As DNA, the CDR3 is TGTGCCAGCAGTTTCGGTGACAGGGTCGCGCAGTATTTT.

This chain links TRBV29-1 with TRBJ2-3; 12 bases align to TRBD2. Germline lookup yields CDR1 SQVTM and CDR2 ANQGSEA. The CDR3 runs 16 residues. The V and J ends lost 7 bases and 3 bases, in that order; junction bases with no gene match: 11. The CDR3 spells CSAVPTSGRRTDTQYF. CDR3 DNA sequence: TGCAGCGCTGTACCGACTAGCGGGAGAAGGACAGATACGCAGTATTTT.

The chain uses TRBV10-3 and TRBJ1-2; 7 nucleotides agree with TRBD1. V lost 2 bases and J lost 0; bases outside the gene matches: 9. The CDR3 sequence is 17 residues long. CDR1 and CDR2 from the germline V gene are ENHRY and SYGVKD. In DNA, the CDR3 is TGTGCCATCAGTGAGCCTGACAGGGACTATTCTAACTATGGCTACACCTTC. It codes for CAISEPDRDYSNYGYTF.

The chain uses TRBV7-9 and TRBJ1-5; D ambiguous. Germline loops: CDR1 SEHNR, CDR2 FQNEAQ (reference sequence). There are 14 residues in the CDR3. Trimming cost V 5 bases and J 3 bases, with 11 bases left between them. CDR3 protein: CASSRSGNNQPQHF. In DNA, the CDR3 is TGTGCCAGCAGCCGGAGCGGAAACAATCAGCCCCAGCATTTT.

V is TRBV5-8 and J is TRBJ2-7; D may match TRBD1 or TRBD2 (5 bases each). CDR3 length equals 14 residues. Germline lookup yields CDR1 SGHTS and CDR2 YDEGEE. V was shortened by 2 bases and J by 9 bases, with 18 bases between the two germline ends. The chain's CDR3 is CASSFSGQLGAQYF. CDR3 bases: TGTGCCAGCAGCTTTTCGGGGCAGCTCGGGGCGCAGTACTTC.

Many counts were recorded for this clone. The chain joins TRBV10-1 to TRBJ1-5; D is undetermined. Germline values: CDR1 WNHNN, CDR2 SYGVQD (reference sequence). This CDR3 comprises 13 residues. The V end lost 8 bases, the J end lost 0 bases, and 8 bases lay between the germline ends. CDR3 DNA: TGCGCCAGCTCCCGGGATAGCAATCAGCCCCAGCATTTT. Its translation is CASSRDSNQPQHF.

Points on this clone: Since a far larger clone is one base different, this is likely a read error. The rearrangement uses TRBV4-1 and TRBJ2-7; possibly TRBD1 for D (6 bases). There are 15 residues in the CDR3. The ends were cut back, 0 bases at V and 0 bases at J, with 9 bases in the middle. CDR1 and CDR2 (germline): MGHRA, YSYEKL. The CDR3 loop is CASSQDRGSSYEQYF. In DNA, the CDR3 is TGCGCCAGCAGCCAAGACAGGGGAAGCTCCTACGAGCAGTACTTC.

This chain joins TRBV10-3 and TRBJ2-2; 10 positions match TRBD2. CDR1 and CDR2 (germline): ENHRY, SYGVKD. CDR3 length: 15 amino acids. V gave up 3 bases and J gave up 4 bases; unmatched junction bases: 2. Here the CDR3 reads CAISDWTSGTGELFF. The CDR3 DNA is TGTGCCATCAGTGACTGGACTAGCGGCACCGGGGAGCTGTTTTTT.

The chain couples TRBV29-1 to TRBJ2-2; 10 bases are a match to TRBD1. CDR1 is SQVTM, CDR2 ANQGSEA, per germline. With V trimmed by 3 bases and J by 5 bases, 12 bases remained unmatched. This CDR3 has 17 amino acids. CDR3 residues: CSVEGSRDRGRTGELFF. The CDR3 DNA follows: TGCAGCGTTGAGGGGTCCCGGGACAGGGGTCGGACCGGGGAGCTGTTTTTT.

V and J are TRBV30 and TRBJ2-2; D is perhaps TRBD1 (5 bases). Per the germline V gene, CDR1 is GTSNPN and CDR2 is SVGIG (reference sequence). The CDR3 spans 14 residues. V was trimmed by 0 bases and J by 7 bases, leaving 12 bases between them. In DNA form, the CDR3 reads TGTGCCTGGAGTGTACTGGACATGCGCGGGGAGCTGTTTTTT. It yields the protein CAWSVLDMRGELFF. Based on the CDR3 plus reference TRBV30 and TRBJ2-2, the full variable domain is SQTIHQWPATLVQPVGSPLSLECTVEGTSNPNLYWYRQAAGRGLQLLFYSVGIGQISSEVPQNLSASRPQDRQFILSSKKLLLSDSGFYLCAWSVLDMRGELFFGEGSRLTVL.

This chain joins TRBV6-6 and TRBJ2-5; D might be TRBD1 (5 bases). The V gene lost 5 bases and the J gene lost 4 bases, with 8 bases spanning the gap. Germline loops: CDR1 MNHNY, CDR2 SVGAGI (reference sequence). This CDR3 is built from 12 residues. The CDR3 coding sequence is TGTGCCAGCAGTCCTGGGGCAGAGACCCAGTACTTC. This sequence encodes CASSPGAETQYF.

The genes are TRBV11-2 and TRBJ2-1; TRBD2 matches 14 bases. Germline CDR1 reads SGHAT; CDR2 reads FQNNGV. V shed 5 bases and J 3 bases; nucleotides not matched to a gene: 6. The CDR3 runs 17 residues. The CDR3 spells CASSINGLAGGYNEQFF. In nucleotides, the CDR3 is TGTGCCAGCAGCATAAACGGACTAGCGGGAGGCTACAATGAGCAGTTCTTC.

This chain connects TRBV5-1 to TRBJ2-5; a weak D match, TRBD1 (5 bases). The CDR3 consists of 14 residues. Per germline, CDR1 SGHRS and CDR2 YFSETQ. Trimming cost V 0 bases and J 3 bases, with 9 bases left between them. CDR3 DNA sequence: TGCGCCAGCAGCTTGGGTTCGACAGAAGAGACCCAGTACTTC. Encoded protein: CASSLGSTEETQYF.

The gene calls are TRBV15 and TRBJ2-7; D not certain. Germline loops: CDR1 LNHNV, CDR2 YYDKDF (reference sequence). Trimming took off 5 bases at V and 7 bases at J, with 9 bases between the two ends. CDR3 length: 11 amino acids. CDR3 region: CATSASAEQYF. The CDR3 nucleotides are TGTGCCACCAGCGCTTCCGCGGAGCAGTACTTC.

CDR3 protein: CASSLLNGGPSYNEQFF. The CDR3 bases are TGTGCCAGCAGCCTTCTAAATGGCGGGCCTTCCTACAATGAGCAGTTCTTC. The gene calls are TRBV14 and TRBJ2-1, with D tentatively TRBD2 (5 bases). Germline CDR1 SGHDN, CDR2 FVKESK. Trimming cost V 4 bases and J 1 base, with 17 bases left between them. The CDR3 covers 17 residues.

This sequence joins TRBV2 and TRBJ2-1; D gene uncertain. This CDR3 is 15 amino acids long. Germline loops: CDR1 SNHLY, CDR2 FYNNEI. The V gene lost 3 bases and the J gene lost 2 bases, with 11 bases spanning the gap. The CDR3 spells CASSEFVLAYNEQFF. CDR3 bases: TGTGCCAGCAGTGAGTTTGTGCTAGCCTACAATGAGCAGTTCTTC.

V gene TRBV30 combines with J gene TRBJ2-1; D gene uncertain. Germline CDR1 GTSNPN, CDR2 SVGIG (reference sequence). This CDR3 has 17 residues. The V gene lost 4 bases and the J gene lost 5 bases, with 24 bases spanning the gap. The CDR3 DNA follows: TGTGCCTGGAAAGAACGGTTCCCTCTCCTTTTGGACAATGAGCAGTTCTTC. It specifies CAWKERFPLLLDNEQFF.

This clone was seen once. The rearrangement joins TRBV5-5 to TRBJ2-7, with D possibly being TRBD1 or TRBD2 (6 bases each). V was pared by 6 bases and J by 4 bases, with 14 bases between. This CDR3 region has 13 residues. Per the germline V gene, CDR1 is SGHKS and CDR2 is YYEKEE (reference sequence). The CDR3 spells CASTAGAGYEQYF. For the CDR3, the DNA is TGTGCCAGCACCGCAGGGGCGGGGTACGAGCAGTACTTC.